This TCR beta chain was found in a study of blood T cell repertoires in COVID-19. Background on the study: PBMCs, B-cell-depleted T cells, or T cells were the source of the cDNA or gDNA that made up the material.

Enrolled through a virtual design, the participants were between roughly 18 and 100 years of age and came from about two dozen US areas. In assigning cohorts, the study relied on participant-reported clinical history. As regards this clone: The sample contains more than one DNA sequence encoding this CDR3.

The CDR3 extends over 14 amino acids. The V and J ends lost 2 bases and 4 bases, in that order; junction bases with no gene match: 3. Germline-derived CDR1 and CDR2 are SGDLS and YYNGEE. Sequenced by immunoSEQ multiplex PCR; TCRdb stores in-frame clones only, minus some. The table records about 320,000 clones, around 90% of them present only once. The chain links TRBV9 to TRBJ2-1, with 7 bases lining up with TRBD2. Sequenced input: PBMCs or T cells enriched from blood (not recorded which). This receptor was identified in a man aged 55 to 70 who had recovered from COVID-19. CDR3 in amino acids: CASSVASGYNEQFF. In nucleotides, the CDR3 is TGTGCCAGCAGCGTGGCTAGCGGTTACAATGAGCAGTTCTTC. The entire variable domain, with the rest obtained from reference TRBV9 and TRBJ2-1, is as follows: DSGVTQTPKHLITATGQRVTLRCSPRSGDLSVYWYQQSLDQGLQFLIQYYNGEERAKGNILERFSAQQFPDLHSELNLSSLELGDSALYFCASSVASGYNEQFFGPGTRLTVL.